The 27 T cell receptor beta chains in this list originate from one sample, sequenced in a study of Graves' ophthalmopathy and Graves' hyperthyroidism. CDR3 regions of TCR beta were amplified from RNA transcripts. First-round RT-PCR with HTBI primers preceded a second-round multiplex PCR. TCRdb itself ran the multiplex PCR reads through MiXCR, one entry per CDR3 protein. The sample has 1 million to 1.3 million distinct CDR3 sequences, 35% to 40% seen once. Sequencing input: peripheral blood or thyroid tissue (not recorded which). These receptors all come from an adult man with Graves' hyperthyroidism.

This clonotype was seen many times. The chain uses TRBV29-1 and TRBJ2-7, with TRBD1 as a possible D gene (5 bases). Trimming cost V 3 bases and J 2 bases, with 11 bases left between them. The CDR3 has 13 residues. The germline gives CDR1 SQVTM, CDR2 ANQGSEA. CDR3 in amino acids: CSVETDRAYEQYF. CDR3 DNA: TGCAGCGTTGAGACAGACAGAGCCTACGAGCAGTACTTC.

There are many counts of this clonotype. This sequence joins TRBV6-2 or TRBV6-3 and TRBJ1-5; 7 bases fit TRBD1. V shed 7 bases, J shed 2 bases, and the junction held 5 bases outside the gene matches. The CDR3 length is 14 residues. Germline V gene lookup returns CDR1 MNHEY and CDR2 SVGEGT. This CDR3 reads CASTTGVGNQPQHF. DNA of the CDR3: TGTGCCAGCACAACAGGGGTCGGCAATCAGCCCCAGCATTTT.

At least ten counts were recorded for this clonotype. V and J are TRBV29-1 and TRBJ2-5; TRBD2 agrees at 10 bases. The V gene end was trimmed by 4 bases and the J gene end by 1 base; junction bases not matched to a gene: 6. The CDR3 covers 15 residues. CDR1 is SQVTM, CDR2 ANQGSEA, per germline. The CDR3 DNA follows: TGCAGCGTTGCACCGGGACTAGCGTTCCAAGAGACCCAGTACTTC. This codes for CSVAPGLAFQETQYF.

The V call is TRBV15, the J call TRBJ1-5, with unresolved D. There are 14 residues in the CDR3. V was pared by 0 bases and J by 3 bases, with 6 bases between. CDR1 is LNHNV, CDR2 YYDKDF, per germline (reference sequence). The CDR3 loop is CATSREGFNQPQHF. The CDR3 region has the DNA TGTGCCACCAGCAGAGAGGGTTTCAATCAGCCCCAGCATTTT. Combining the CDR3 with reference TRBV15 and TRBJ1-5 gives the whole variable domain DAMVIQNPRYQVTQFGKPVTLSCSQTLNHNVMYWYQQKSSQAPKLLFHYYDKDFNNEADTPDNFQSRRPNTSFCFLDIRSPGLGDTAMYLCATSREGFNQPQHFGDGTRLSIL.

Worth noting for this clonotype: A much more abundant neighbour one base away suggests this may be a read error. The V and J genes are TRBV2 and TRBJ2-2; TRBD1 agrees at 10 bases. The length of the CDR3 is 13 residues. CDR1 and CDR2 (germline): SNHLY, FYNNEI. V trimming: 7 bases; J trimming: 6 bases; junction bases outside the gene matches: 2. CDR3 sequence (DNA): TGTGCCAGCAATGGGACAGGGGCCGGGGAGCTGTTTTTT. Translation: CASNGTGAGELFF.

The chain is built from TRBV2 and TRBJ1-1; no definite D call. Trimming shortened V by 2 bases and J by 7 bases, and 14 bases separated the two germline ends. The length of the CDR3 is 14 residues. Germline CDR1 reads SNHLY; CDR2 reads FYNNEI. The CDR3 DNA follows: TGTGCCAGCAGTGAACGAGGTGGAGTGGGTGAAGCTTTCTTT. This codes for CASSERGGVGEAFF.

V gene TRBV7-8 combines with J gene TRBJ2-7; no definite D call. The CDR3 has 16 residues. Trimming cost V 2 bases and J 1 base, with 15 bases left between them. Germline values: CDR1 SGHVS, CDR2 FQNEAQ. CDR3 loop: CASSLRPQTRSYEQYF. The CDR3 DNA reads TGTGCCAGCAGCTTACGACCTCAGACCCGATCCTACGAGCAGTACTTC.

The chain employs TRBV12-3 or TRBV12-4 and TRBJ2-7; 14 bases match TRBD2. The junction had 8 bases not matched to a gene; V was cut back by 10 bases and J by 3 bases. There are 15 residues in the CDR3. The CDR3 DNA sequence: TGTGCCACCGGGACTAGCGGGAGTCACGTCTACGAGCAGTACTTC. Protein sequence: CATGTSGSHVYEQYF.

At least ten counts were recorded for this clonotype. This sequence joins TRBV2 and TRBJ1-5; D gene uncertain. The CDR3 runs 14 residues. Trimming shortened V by 5 bases and J by 4 bases, and 12 bases separated the two germline ends. From germline, CDR1 is SNHLY and CDR2 FYNNEI. The CDR3: CASSNGLTNQPQHF. CDR3 DNA: TGTGCCAGCAGTAACGGACTGACGAATCAGCCCCAGCATTTT.

This clonotype has more than one count but fewer than ten. CDR3 sequence: CATSRDGTGFFEQYF. In DNA form, the CDR3 reads TGTGCCACCAGCAGAGATGGGACTGGGTTTTTCGAGCAGTACTTC. The chain couples TRBV15 to TRBJ2-7; weak D call: TRBD2 (6 bases). The CDR3 is 15 amino acids. From germline, CDR1 is LNHNV and CDR2 YYDKDF (reference sequence). V lost 0 bases, J lost 6 bases, and 15 bases lay in between.

V and J are TRBV18 and TRBJ1-1; D gene uncertain. The germline gives CDR1 KGHSH, CDR2 LQKENI. This CDR3 region has 15 residues. Trimming took 0 bases from V and 0 from J, leaving 8 bases between them. The CDR3 loop reads CASSPPNGVNTEAFF. The CDR3 DNA reads TGTGCCAGCTCACCACCCAACGGAGTGAACACTGAAGCTTTCTTT.

This clonotype has at least ten counts. Here the CDR3 omits its conserved ending phenylalanine or tryptophan, so a read error is the likely source. The DNA is left out, because the CDR3 cannot be placed on it with certainty; the CDR3 is given as TCRdb lists it. The rearrangement links TRBV3-1 to TRBJ1-1; the table's D call, TRBD1, has no DNA check behind it. The germline V gene encodes CDR1 LGHDT and CDR2 YNNKEL (reference sequence). The CDR3 is 12 residues long, counting both termini. The CDR3 loop is CASSQEGHKQEL.

The chain carries TRBV11-1 and TRBJ1-5; 8 bases align to TRBD1. CDR1 is SGHAT, CDR2 FQDESV, per germline (reference sequence). This CDR3 is 15 amino acids long. The V segment lost 8 bases and the J segment 4 bases; nucleotides outside the gene matches: 10. The CDR3 DNA reads as TGTGCCAGCTCACTTGGACAGGGCCTAAATCAGCCCCAGCATTTT. It yields the protein CASSLGQGLNQPQHF.

This clonotype appeared many times. The V and J genes are TRBV5-6 and TRBJ2-7; either TRBD1 or TRBD2 may supply D (6 bases each). The V end lost 1 base, the J end lost 2 bases, and 13 bases lay between the germline ends. Germline V gives CDR1 SGHDT, CDR2 YYEEEE. The CDR3 runs 15 residues. The CDR3 sequence is CASSLPGAQAYEQYF. DNA of the CDR3: TGTGCCAGCAGCTTGCCGGGGGCGCAGGCCTACGAGCAGTACTTC.

J is TRBJ1-4 and V is TRBV12-3 or TRBV12-4, with D perhaps matching TRBD1 (5 bases). The CDR3 loop spans 15 amino acids. V shed 7 bases and J shed 0 bases, with 12 bases lying between them. CDR3 sequence (DNA): TGTGCCAGCACCCCCGCGACAGCAACTAATGAAAAACTGTTTTTT. Translation gives CASTPATATNEKLFF.

A single count supports this clonotype. One end of the junction fails to match germline, which may point to a read error. The rearrangement links TRBV20-1 to TRBJ1-4; D is undetermined. The CDR3 covers 12 residues. Germline CDR1 reads DFQATT; CDR2 reads SNEGSKA (reference sequence). The DNA for the CDR3 is TGCAGTCCCATAGCTGATGGTCGAAAACCGTTTTTT. Protein: CSPIADGRKPFF.

This chain uses TRBV5-1 with TRBJ2-5; weak D call: TRBD2 (5 bases). V gave up 4 bases and J gave up 3 bases, with 13 bases separating them. Germline V lookup: CDR1 SGHRS, CDR2 YFSETQ. This CDR3 comprises 14 residues. CDR3 amino acids: CASSSFGAEETQYF. As DNA, the CDR3 is TGCGCCAGCAGCAGCTTTGGAGCGGAAGAGACCCAGTACTTC.

The chain has TRBV19 and TRBJ2-7; TRBD1 might be the D (5 bases). This CDR3 is built from 14 residues. Trimming took off 7 bases at V and 2 bases at J, with 15 bases between the two ends. The V gene's germline CDR1 is LNHDA and CDR2 SQIVND (reference sequence). CDR3 sequence: CASTVRRGPYEQYF. For the CDR3, the DNA is TGTGCCAGTACTGTCCGAAGGGGCCCCTACGAGCAGTACTTC. The entire variable domain, with the rest obtained from reference TRBV19 and TRBJ2-7, is as follows: DGGITQSPKYLFRKEGQNVTLSCEQNLNHDAMYWYRQDPGQGLRLIYYSQIVNDFQKGDIAEGYSVSREKKESFPLTVTSAQKNPTAFYLCASTVRRGPYEQYFGPGTRLTVT.

The table lists this clonotype with a count of one. The chain recombines TRBV20-1 with TRBJ1-2; TRBD1 agrees at 9 bases. Germline loops: CDR1 DFQATT, CDR2 SNEGSKA (reference sequence). The trim removed 3 bases at V and 4 bases at J, leaving 3 bases unmatched. This CDR3 spans 13 amino acids. CDR3 nucleotide sequence: TGCAGTGCTAGTCAGGACAGGGGCTATGGCTACACCTTC. Translated, it gives CSASQDRGYGYTF.

In its sample, this clonotype was seen a few times. The chain links TRBV5-6 to TRBJ1-1, with D tentatively TRBD1 (6 bases). The CDR3 contains 18 residues. The germline V and J ends were trimmed by 6 bases and 0 bases, with 24 bases remaining between them. CDR1 and CDR2 (germline): SGHDT, YYEEEE. The CDR3 region has the DNA TGTGCCAGCACACGCCCGTCGAGGGGGGCATTCATGAACACTGAAGCTTTCTTT. This gives the protein CASTRPSRGAFMNTEAFF. Variable domain in full (rest from reference TRBV5-6 and TRBJ1-1): DAGVTQSPTHLIKTRGQQVTLRCSPKSGHDTVSWYQQALGQGPQFIFQYYEEEERQRGNFPDRFSGHQFPNYSSELNVNALLLGDSALYLCASTRPSRGAFMNTEAFFGQGTRLTVV.

Notes on this clonotype: Because the CDR3's place on the DNA is in doubt, the DNA is left out and the CDR3 is given as listed by TCRdb. The chain recombines TRBV9 with TRBJ2-6; TRBD1 reflects the table's D call only, with no check against the DNA. Germline V gene data show CDR1 as SGDLS and CDR2 as YYNGEE. Both ends counted, the CDR3 spans 14 residues. Here the CDR3 reads CASSVALGAGTEAF.

The rearrangement uses TRBV19 and TRBJ1-5; TRBD1 agrees at 9 bases. V was clipped by 6 bases and J by 9 bases; unmatched bases: 12. The CDR3 runs 15 residues. Germline assignment: CDR1 LNHDA and CDR2 SQIVND (reference sequence). Here the CDR3 DNA reads TGTGCCAGTAGGATGGACAGGGGCCCCAGATCGCCCCAGCATTTT. It specifies CASRMDRGPRSPQHF. Variable domain in full (rest from reference TRBV19 and TRBJ1-5): DGGITQSPKYLFRKEGQNVTLSCEQNLNHDAMYWYRQDPGQGLRLIYYSQIVNDFQKGDIAEGYSVSREKKESFPLTVTSAQKNPTAFYLCASRMDRGPRSPQHFGDGTRLSIL.

This clonotype was observed at least ten times. This chain links TRBV5-1 with TRBJ1-2; tentative D call: TRBD1 (6 bases). Germline lookup yields CDR1 SGHRS and CDR2 YFSETQ. Trimming removed 3 bases from V and 4 bases from J, with 13 bases in between. The CDR3 length is 14 residues. The chain's CDR3 is CASSSDRNRYGYTF. The CDR3 DNA reads as TGCGCCAGCAGCTCTGACAGGAATCGCTATGGCTACACCTTC.

This clonotype has only a few counts. V usage is TRBV5-1 and J usage is TRBJ2-2, with TRBD1 matching over 8 bases. CDR3 length: 16 amino acids. V lost 0 bases to trimming and J lost 7 bases; unmatched junction nucleotides: 8. Germline V lookup: CDR1 SGHRS, CDR2 YFSETQ. CDR3 in amino acids: CASSLGAGGFGGELFF. In DNA, the CDR3 is TGCGCCAGCAGCTTGGGGGCAGGGGGCTTCGGCGGGGAGCTGTTTTTT.

Notes on this clonotype: At one of its ends the junction is not consistent with the germline gene, which may arise from a read error. The chain combines TRBV10-3 with TRBJ1-5; D gene unclear. Germline CDR1 ENHRY, CDR2 SYGVKD. The CDR3 spans 14 residues. For the CDR3, the DNA is TGTGCCAGCAGTTTTCTTCCGAACGATCAGCCCCAGCATTTT. It is translated as CASSFLPNDQPQHF.

This chain connects TRBV20-1 to TRBJ1-1; possibly TRBD1 for D (5 bases). V gave up 5 bases and J gave up 6 bases, with 13 bases separating them. From germline, CDR1 is DFQATT and CDR2 SNEGSKA (reference sequence). This CDR3 is 12 amino acids long. As DNA, the CDR3 is TGCAGTGCTCGCACGCGGGGGGCTGAAGCTTTCTTT. Residues: CSARTRGAEAFF.

This clonotype was found a few times. V usage is TRBV28 and J usage is TRBJ2-5; D gene ambiguous. V lost 10 bases and J 3 bases, leaving 6 bases between the germline ends. Germline V gene sequence: CDR1 MDHEN, CDR2 SYDVKM. The CDR3 spans 10 residues. The CDR3 spells CATLEETQYF. CDR3 coding DNA: TGTGCCACCTTGGAAGAGACCCAGTACTTC.